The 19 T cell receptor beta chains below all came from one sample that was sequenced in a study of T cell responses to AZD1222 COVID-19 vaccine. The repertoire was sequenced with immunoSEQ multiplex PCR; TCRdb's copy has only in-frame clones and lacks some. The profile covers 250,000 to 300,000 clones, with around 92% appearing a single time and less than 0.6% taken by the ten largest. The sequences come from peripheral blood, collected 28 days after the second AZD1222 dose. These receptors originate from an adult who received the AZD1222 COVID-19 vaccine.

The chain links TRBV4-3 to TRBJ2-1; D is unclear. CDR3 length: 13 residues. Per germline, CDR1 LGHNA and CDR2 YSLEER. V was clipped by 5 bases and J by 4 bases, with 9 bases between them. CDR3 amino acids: CASSYGHYNEQFF. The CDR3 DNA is TGCGCCAGCAGCTACGGGCATTACAATGAGCAGTTCTTC.

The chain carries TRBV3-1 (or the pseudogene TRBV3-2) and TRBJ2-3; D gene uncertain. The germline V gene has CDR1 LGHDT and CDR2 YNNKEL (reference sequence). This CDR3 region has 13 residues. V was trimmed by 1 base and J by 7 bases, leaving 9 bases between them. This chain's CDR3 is CASSQVVGNTQYF. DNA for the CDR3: TGTGCCAGCAGCCAAGTTGTGGGGAATACGCAGTATTTT.

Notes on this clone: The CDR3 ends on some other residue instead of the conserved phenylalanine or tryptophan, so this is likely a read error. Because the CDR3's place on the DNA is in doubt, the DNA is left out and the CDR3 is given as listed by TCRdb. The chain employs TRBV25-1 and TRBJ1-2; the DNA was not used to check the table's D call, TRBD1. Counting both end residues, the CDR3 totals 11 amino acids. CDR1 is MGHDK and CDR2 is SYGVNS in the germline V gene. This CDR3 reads CASSEVGQAEL.

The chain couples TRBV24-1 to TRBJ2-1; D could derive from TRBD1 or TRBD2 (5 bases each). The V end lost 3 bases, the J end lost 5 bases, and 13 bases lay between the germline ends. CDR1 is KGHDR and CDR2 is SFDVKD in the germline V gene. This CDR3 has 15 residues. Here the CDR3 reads CATSDPTGRNNEQFF. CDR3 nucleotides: TGTGCCACCAGTGATCCGACGGGACGGAACAATGAGCAGTTCTTC.

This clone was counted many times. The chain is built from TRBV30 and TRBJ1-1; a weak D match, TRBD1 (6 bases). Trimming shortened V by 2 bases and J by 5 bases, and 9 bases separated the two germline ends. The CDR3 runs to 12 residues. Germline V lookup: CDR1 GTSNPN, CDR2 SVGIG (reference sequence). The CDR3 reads CAWSSGTTEAFF. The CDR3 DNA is TGTGCCTGGAGTTCAGGGACAACTGAAGCTTTCTTT. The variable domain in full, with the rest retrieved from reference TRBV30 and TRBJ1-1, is SQTIHQWPATLVQPVGSPLSLECTVEGTSNPNLYWYRQAAGRGLQLLFYSVGIGQISSEVPQNLSASRPQDRQFILSSKKLLLSDSGFYLCAWSSGTTEAFFGQGTRLTVV.

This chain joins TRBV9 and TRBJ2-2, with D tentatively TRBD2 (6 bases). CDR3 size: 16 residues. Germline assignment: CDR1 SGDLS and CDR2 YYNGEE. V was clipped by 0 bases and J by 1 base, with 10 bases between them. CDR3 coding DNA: TGTGCCAGCAGCGTAGGAAGTAGCGGGAACACCGGGGAGCTGTTTTTT. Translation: CASSVGSSGNTGELFF.

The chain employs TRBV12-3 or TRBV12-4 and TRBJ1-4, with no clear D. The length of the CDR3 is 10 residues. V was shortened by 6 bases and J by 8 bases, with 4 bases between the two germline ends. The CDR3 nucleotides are TGTGCCAGCAGGGGGGAAAAACTGTTTTTT. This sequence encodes CASRGEKLFF.

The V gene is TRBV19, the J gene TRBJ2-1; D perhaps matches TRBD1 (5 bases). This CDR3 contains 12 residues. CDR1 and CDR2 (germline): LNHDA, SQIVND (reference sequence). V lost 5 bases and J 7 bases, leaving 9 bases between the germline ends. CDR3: CASSGARNEQFF. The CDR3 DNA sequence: TGTGCCAGTAGTGGGGCCCGTAATGAGCAGTTCTTC.

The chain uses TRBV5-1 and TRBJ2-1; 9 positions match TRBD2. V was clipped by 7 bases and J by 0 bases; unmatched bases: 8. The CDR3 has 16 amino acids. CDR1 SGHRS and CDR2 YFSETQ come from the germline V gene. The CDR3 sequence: CASGTFSGSSYNEQFF. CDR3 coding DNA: TGCGCCAGCGGTACCTTTAGCGGGAGCTCCTACAATGAGCAGTTCTTC. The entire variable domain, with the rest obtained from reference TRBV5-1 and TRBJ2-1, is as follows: KAGVTQTPRYLIKTRGQQVTLSCSPISGHRSVSWYQQTPGQGLQFLFEYFSETQRNKGNFPGRFSGRQFSNSRSEMNVSTLELGDSALYLCASGTFSGSSYNEQFFGPGTRLTVL.

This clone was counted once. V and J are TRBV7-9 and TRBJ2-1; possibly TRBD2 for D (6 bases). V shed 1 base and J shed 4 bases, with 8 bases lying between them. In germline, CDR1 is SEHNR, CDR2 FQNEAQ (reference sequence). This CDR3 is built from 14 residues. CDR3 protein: CASSLEAGYNEQFF. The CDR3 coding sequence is TGTGCCAGCAGCTTAGAAGCGGGTTACAATGAGCAGTTCTTC.

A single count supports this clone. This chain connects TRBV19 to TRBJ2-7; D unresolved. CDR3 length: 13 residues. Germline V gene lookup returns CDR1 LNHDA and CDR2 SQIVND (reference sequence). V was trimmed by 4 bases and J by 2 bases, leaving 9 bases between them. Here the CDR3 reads CASSNAGAYEQYF. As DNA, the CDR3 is TGTGCCAGTAGTAATGCCGGCGCCTACGAGCAGTACTTC.

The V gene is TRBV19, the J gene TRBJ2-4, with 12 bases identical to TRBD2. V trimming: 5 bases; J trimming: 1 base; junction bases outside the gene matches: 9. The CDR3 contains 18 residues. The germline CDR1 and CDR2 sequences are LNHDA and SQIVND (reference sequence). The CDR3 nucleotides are TGTGCCAGTAGTCTGCGACTAGCGGGAGAGGCGGCCAAAAACATTCAGTACTTC. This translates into CASSLRLAGEAAKNIQYF.

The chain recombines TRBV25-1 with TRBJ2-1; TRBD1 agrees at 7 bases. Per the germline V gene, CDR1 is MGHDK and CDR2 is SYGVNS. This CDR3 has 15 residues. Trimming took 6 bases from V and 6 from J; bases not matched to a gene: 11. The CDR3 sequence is CASSPHDRVSNEQFF. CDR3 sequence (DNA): TGTGCCAGCAGCCCACATGACAGGGTGTCCAATGAGCAGTTCTTC.

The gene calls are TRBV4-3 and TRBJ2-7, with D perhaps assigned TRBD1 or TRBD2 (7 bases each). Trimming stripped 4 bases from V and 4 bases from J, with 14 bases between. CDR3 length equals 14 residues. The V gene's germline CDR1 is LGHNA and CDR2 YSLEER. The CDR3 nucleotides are TGCGCCAGCAGCCCGCGACAGGGAGGGTACGAGCAGTACTTC. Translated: CASSPRQGGYEQYF.

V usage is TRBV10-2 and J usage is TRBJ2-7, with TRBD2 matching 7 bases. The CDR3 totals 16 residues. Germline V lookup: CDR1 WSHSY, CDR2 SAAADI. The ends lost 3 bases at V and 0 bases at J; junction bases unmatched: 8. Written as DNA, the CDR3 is TGCGCCAGCAGTGAATGGGCTAGCGGCGCCTCCTACGAGCAGTACTTC. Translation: CASSEWASGASYEQYF.

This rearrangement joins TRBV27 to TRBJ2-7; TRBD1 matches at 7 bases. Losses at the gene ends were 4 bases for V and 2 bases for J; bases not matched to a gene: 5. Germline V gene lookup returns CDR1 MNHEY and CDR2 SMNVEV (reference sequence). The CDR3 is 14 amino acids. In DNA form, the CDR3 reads TGTGCCAGCAGTTCCCGACAGGGAGCCTACGAGCAGTACTTC. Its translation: CASSSRQGAYEQYF.

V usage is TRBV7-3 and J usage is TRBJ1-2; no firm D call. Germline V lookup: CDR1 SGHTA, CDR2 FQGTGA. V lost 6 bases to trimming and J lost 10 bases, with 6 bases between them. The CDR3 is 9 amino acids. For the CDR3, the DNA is TGTGCCAGCAGGCGGGACTACACCTTC. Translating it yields CASRRDYTF.

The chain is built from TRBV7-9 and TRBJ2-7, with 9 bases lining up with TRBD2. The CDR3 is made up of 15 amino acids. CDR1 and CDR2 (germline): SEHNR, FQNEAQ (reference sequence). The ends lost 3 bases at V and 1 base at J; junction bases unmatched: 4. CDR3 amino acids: CASSFAAGGSYEQYF. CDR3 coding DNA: TGTGCCAGCAGCTTTGCAGCGGGAGGTTCCTACGAGCAGTACTTC.

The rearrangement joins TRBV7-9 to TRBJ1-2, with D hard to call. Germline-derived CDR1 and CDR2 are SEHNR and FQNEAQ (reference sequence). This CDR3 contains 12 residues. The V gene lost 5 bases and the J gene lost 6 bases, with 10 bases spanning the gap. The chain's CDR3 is CASSPRLDGYTF. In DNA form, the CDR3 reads TGTGCCAGCAGCCCCCGACTTGATGGCTACACCTTC. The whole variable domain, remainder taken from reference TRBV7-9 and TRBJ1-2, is DTGVSQNPRHKITKRGQNVTFRCDPISEHNRLYWYRQTLGQGPEFLTYFQNEAQLEKSRLLSDRFSAERPKGSFSTLEIQRTEQGDSAMYLCASSPRLDGYTFGSGTRLTVV.